The sequence of this T cell receptor (beta chain) was determined in a study of CD8+CD57+ T cells in acquired aplastic anemia. About the study: DNA recovered from sorted CD4+ and CD8+ cells had a mean of approximately 3.2 ug. Healthy donor CD4+ cell samples had a mean of around 10 million reads.

This CDR3 comprises 15 residues. The germline gives CDR1 ENHRY, CDR2 SYGVKD. Profiling of TCR beta VDJ combinations and CDR3 sequences used genomic DNA as template. TCRdb passed the reads through MiXCR, listing each CDR3 protein once. The repertoire has over 200,000 distinct CDR3 sequences, over 55% of them found once; the top ten carry 25% to 30%. With respect to this clonotype: Its antigen is currently unknown. Relative to the germline gene, one junction end is altered; a read error may explain this.

Whole-study findings and limits: The study identified twenty-nine CD8+ CDR3 sequences shared by patients and controls. Patient and control CD8+ Simpson's diversity was not significantly different.

The sequence was obtained from a human donor in good health. Sample: sorted CD4+, CD8+, or CD8+CD57+ T cells (not recorded which) from PBMCs. The V and J genes are TRBV10-3 and TRBJ1-6; tentative D call: TRBD1 (5 bases). The CDR3 loop reads CAIGTGTEDNSHLHF. The DNA for the CDR3 is TGTGCCATCGGGACCGGGACCGAAGATAATTCACACCTCCACTTT.